This T cell receptor beta chain was sequenced in a study of shared clonotypes between healthy human individuals. General study results and limits: Naive subsets generally had larger estimated richness than memory subsets. Non-shared clonotypes displayed generation probabilities falling below those of clonotypes present in all four donors.

Sequencing used immunoSEQ multiplex PCR; TCRdb keeps in-frame clones, though not all of them. Of about 600,000 clones in the sample, roughly 98% are singletons; the top ten hold roughly 0.29%. Points on this clone: What it binds is unknown.

Naive CD8 cells were CD45RO-negative, positively selected for CCR7, excluding terminally differentiated effector memory CD45RA+ cells. J lost 1 base, V lost 0 bases, and 6 bases had no gene match. The CDR3 loop spans 19 amino acids. The source is a man aged 25-45 years in good health. The chain is built from TRBV23-1 and TRBJ2-2, with 12 bases lining up with TRBD1. TRBV23-1 is an ORF; its function is uncertain. The sequencing sample was made of naive CD8+ T cells sorted from blood. CDR3 sequence reads: CASSQSERDRGLNTGELFF. The CDR3 DNA sequence: TGCGCCAGCAGTCAATCAGAGCGGGACAGGGGGCTGAACACCGGGGAGCTGTTTTTT.